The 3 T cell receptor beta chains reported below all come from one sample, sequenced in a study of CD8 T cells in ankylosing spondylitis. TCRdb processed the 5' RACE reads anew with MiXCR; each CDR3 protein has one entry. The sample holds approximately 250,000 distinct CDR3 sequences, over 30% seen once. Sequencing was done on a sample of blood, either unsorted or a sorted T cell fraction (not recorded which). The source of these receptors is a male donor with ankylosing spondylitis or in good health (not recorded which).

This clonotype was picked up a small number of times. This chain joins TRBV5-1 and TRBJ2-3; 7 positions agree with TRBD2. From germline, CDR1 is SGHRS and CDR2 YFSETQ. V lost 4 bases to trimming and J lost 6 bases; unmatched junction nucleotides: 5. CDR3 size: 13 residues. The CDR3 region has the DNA TGCGCCAGCAGCCTAGCGGTTGTGGATACGCAGTATTTT. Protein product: CASSLAVVDTQYF.

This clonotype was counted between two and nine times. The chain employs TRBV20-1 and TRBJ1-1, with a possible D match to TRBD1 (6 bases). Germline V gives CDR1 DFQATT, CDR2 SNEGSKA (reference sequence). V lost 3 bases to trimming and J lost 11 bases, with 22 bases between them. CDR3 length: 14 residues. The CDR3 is CSASLRGGSENAFF. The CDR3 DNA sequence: TGCAGTGCTAGCCTCAGGGGCGGGAGTGAAAATGCTTTCTTT.

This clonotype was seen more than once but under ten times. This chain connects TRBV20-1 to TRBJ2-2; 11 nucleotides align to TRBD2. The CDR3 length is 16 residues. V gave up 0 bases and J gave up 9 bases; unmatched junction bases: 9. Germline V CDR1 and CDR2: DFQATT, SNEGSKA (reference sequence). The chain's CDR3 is CSARDTTSGGDRELFF. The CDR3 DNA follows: TGCAGTGCTAGAGATACCACTAGCGGGGGTGACCGGGAGCTGTTTTTT.